This T cell receptor beta chain was sequenced in a study of shared clonotypes between healthy human individuals. Study conclusions and caveats: Sequencing depth was a factor that was expected to affect clonotype sharing among donors.

For this clone: Its antigen is as yet unknown.

Over several immunoSEQ plates, each subset's genomic DNA was distributed in even portions. TCRdb keeps only in-frame clones here, not all; method: immunoSEQ multiplex PCR. Of approximately 2.5 million clones listed, roughly 92% are singletons. Germline V gene lookup returns CDR1 MGHRA and CDR2 YSYEKL. The CDR3 has 15 residues. J was trimmed by 5 bases and V by 6 bases; bases with no gene match: 8. Adult Caucasians living in Nashville, Tennessee made up all of the donors. A CD45RA-negative memory subset and a CD45RA+ naive subset were separated from the CD4+ cells. The chain uses TRBV4-1 and TRBJ2-2; the match to TRBD2 covers 8 bases. The specimen sequenced was naive CD4+ T cells sorted from blood. Subset in this sample: CD45RA+ positively selected. The source is a man aged 18 to 35 in good health. In DNA form, the CDR3 reads TGCGCCAGCAGTAACAGCGGGAGTGCGACCGGGGAGCTGTTTTTT. Translated, it gives CASSNSGSATGELFF.